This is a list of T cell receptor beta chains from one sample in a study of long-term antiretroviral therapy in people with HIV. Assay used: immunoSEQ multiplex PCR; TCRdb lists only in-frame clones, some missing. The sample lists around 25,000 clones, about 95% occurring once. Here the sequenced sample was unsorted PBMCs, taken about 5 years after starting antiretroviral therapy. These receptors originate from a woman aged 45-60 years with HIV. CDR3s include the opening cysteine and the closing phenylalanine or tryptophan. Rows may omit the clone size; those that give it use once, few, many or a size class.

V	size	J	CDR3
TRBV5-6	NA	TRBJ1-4	CASSFGQGWSNEKLFF
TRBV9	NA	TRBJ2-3	CASSPFSTDTQYF
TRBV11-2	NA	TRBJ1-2	CASSFPAAGYTF
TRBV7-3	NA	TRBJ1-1	CASSLYGSTEAFF
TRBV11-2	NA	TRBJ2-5	CASRPWTGEGETQYF
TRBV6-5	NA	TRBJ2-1	CASSYRTRYDEQFF
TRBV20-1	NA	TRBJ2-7	CSARAHYEQYF
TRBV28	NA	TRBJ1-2	CASSFNTDITDYGYTF
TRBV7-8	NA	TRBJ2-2	CASSLRFLAGGVLGELFF
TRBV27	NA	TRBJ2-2	CASTLRGGTGNTGELFF
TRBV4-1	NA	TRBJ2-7	CASSQVDSGGSEQYF
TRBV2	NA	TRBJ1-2	CASSAGTGNYGYTF
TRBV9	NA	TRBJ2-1	CASSVEGALYNEQFF
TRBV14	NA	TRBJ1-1	CASSHTGITEAFF
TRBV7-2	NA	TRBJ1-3	CASSGQGYSGNTIYF
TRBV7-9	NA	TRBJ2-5	CASSSAETQYF
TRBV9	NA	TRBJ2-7	CASSPWGGEQYF
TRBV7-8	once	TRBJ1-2	CASSPQTAIYGYTF
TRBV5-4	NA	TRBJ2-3	CASSLVGGTQYF
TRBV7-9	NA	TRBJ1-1	CASSLGAPGQGAPNTEAFF
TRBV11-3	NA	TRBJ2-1	CASSWRQGSEQFF
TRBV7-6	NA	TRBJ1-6	CASSLGGQPSNSPLHF
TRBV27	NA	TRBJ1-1	CASSLGGWGTEAFF
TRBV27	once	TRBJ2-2	CASSPGQGASGELFF
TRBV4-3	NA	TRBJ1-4	CASSQGQGNEKLFF
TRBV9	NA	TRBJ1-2	CASSVAWGSNYGYTF
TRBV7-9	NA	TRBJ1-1	CASSRTEGTEAFF
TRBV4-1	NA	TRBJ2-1	CASSQQGAGSWNEQFF
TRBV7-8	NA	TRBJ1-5	CASSLAGTGASNQPQHF
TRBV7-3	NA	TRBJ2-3	CASSLASGGRGAGDTQYF
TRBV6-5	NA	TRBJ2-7	CASSRGFSYEQYF
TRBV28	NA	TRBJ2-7	CASSSGSSGSNEQYF
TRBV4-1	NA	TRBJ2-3	CASSQEMGFVAGEKDTQYF
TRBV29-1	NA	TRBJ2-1	CSVEVEVVAYNEQFF
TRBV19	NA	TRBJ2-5	CASSLQAQETQYF
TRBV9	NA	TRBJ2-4	CASSVGSGYIQYF
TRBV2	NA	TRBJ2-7	CASRLAGGPYEQYF
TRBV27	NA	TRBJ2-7	CATAVSSYEQYF
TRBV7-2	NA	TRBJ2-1	CASSKKAGPGYNEQFF
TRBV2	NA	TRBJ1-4	CASSGNPGFGLFF
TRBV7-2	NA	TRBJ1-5	CASSLVQNQPQHF
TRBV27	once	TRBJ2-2	CASSPSGRGTGELFF
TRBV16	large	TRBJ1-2	CASSAILGLPVYGYTF
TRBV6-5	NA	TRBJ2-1	CASSPGLADNEQFF
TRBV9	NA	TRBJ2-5	CASSVVGGPETQYF
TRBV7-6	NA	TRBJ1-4	CASSLGGTNEKLFF
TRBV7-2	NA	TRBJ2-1	CASSSNTASGEQFF
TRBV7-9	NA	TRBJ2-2	CASSLSPGANTGELFF
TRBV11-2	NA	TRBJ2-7	CASSLTGTGPYEQYF
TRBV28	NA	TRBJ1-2	CASSLIRYGYTF
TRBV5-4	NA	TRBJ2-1	CASSAGLAGNEQFF
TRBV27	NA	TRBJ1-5	CASSLDPPVQRGLRQPQHF